A selection of T cell receptor beta chains follows, all from one sample in a study of CD8 T cells in Susac syndrome. Using its own MiXCR run on the immunoSEQ multiplex PCR reads, TCRdb lists one record per CDR3 protein. This sample has 150,000 or so distinct CDR3 sequences, with roughly 95% found just once. The sequenced sample was CD8+ T cells from PBMCs. Receptor source: a human donor with multiple sclerosis. The CDR3 runs from the conserved cysteine through the conserved F or W. The order of the fields is CDR3 protein, CDR3 DNA, J gene, V gene, clone size, D gene. A D gene is named only where the DNA matches it firmly. Where a row states a size, it is once, few, many or the class of an expanded clone; other rows omit it.

CDR3 protein: CASSPGFALQETQYF
CDR3 DNA: TGTGCCAGCTCACCAGGTTTCGCCCTCCAAGAGACCCAGTACTTC
J gene: TRBJ2-5
V gene: TRBV18
clone size: -
D gene: -

CDR3 protein: CASSNSWEQTQYF
CDR3 DNA: TGTGCCAGCAGCAACTCATGGGAACAGACCCAGTACTTC
J gene: TRBJ2-5
V gene: TRBV12-3/TRBV12-4
clone size: -
D gene: -

CDR3 protein: CASSPAGTNGYTF
CDR3 DNA: TGTGCCAGCAGTCCTGCCGGGACTAATGGCTACACCTTC
J gene: TRBJ1-2
V gene: TRBV27
clone size: -
D gene: -

CDR3 protein: CASSFAPWGAEAFF
CDR3 DNA: TGTGCCAGCAGTTTTGCCCCGTGGGGCGCTGAAGCTTTCTTT
J gene: TRBJ1-1
V gene: TRBV27
clone size: -
D gene: -

CDR3 protein: CSAHDGTGGNEQFF
CDR3 DNA: TGCAGTGCTCACGACGGGACAGGGGGTAATGAGCAGTTCTTC
J gene: TRBJ2-1
V gene: TRBV20-1
clone size: -
D gene: TRBD1

CDR3 protein: CASSNGVETQYF
CDR3 DNA: TGTGCCAGCAGCAATGGGGTAGAGACCCAGTACTTC
J gene: TRBJ2-5
V gene: TRBV21-1
clone size: -
D gene: -

CDR3 protein: CSASETRNEQFF
CDR3 DNA: TGCAGTGCTAGTGAAACTAGGAATGAGCAGTTCTTC
J gene: TRBJ2-1
V gene: TRBV20-1
clone size: -
D gene: -

CDR3 protein: CASSSPESTYNEQFF
CDR3 DNA: TGTGCCAGCAGCTCACCGGAATCCACCTACAATGAGCAGTTCTTC
J gene: TRBJ2-1
V gene: TRBV7-2
clone size: -
D gene: -

CDR3 protein: CASSGRRGASYNEQFF
CDR3 DNA: TGTGCCAGCTCCGGAAGGCGGGGGGCATCCTACAATGAGCAGTTCTTC
J gene: TRBJ2-1
V gene: TRBV9
clone size: -
D gene: TRBD2

CDR3 protein: CASSEEGRGPNTGELFF
CDR3 DNA: TGTGCCAGCAGTGAAGAGGGCAGGGGACCCAACACCGGGGAGCTGTTTTTT
J gene: TRBJ2-2
V gene: TRBV2
clone size: -
D gene: -

CDR3 protein: CAWAGLISGANVLTF
CDR3 DNA: TGTGCCTGGGCCGGACTGATCTCTGGGGCCAACGTCCTGACTTTC
J gene: TRBJ2-6
V gene: TRBV30
clone size: -
D gene: -

CDR3 protein: CASSQDVTLNTGELFF
CDR3 DNA: TGTGCCAGCAGCCAAGACGTGACACTGAACACCGGGGAGCTGTTTTTT
J gene: TRBJ2-2
V gene: TRBV3-1
clone size: -
D gene: -

CDR3 protein: CASSGGERGPLHF
CDR3 DNA: TGTGCCAGCAGCGGGGGTGAAAGGGGACCCCTCCACTTT
J gene: TRBJ1-6
V gene: TRBV9
clone size: -
D gene: -

CDR3 protein: CSARDRRTQETQYF
CDR3 DNA: TGCAGTGCTAGAGATCGACGGACCCAAGAGACCCAGTACTTC
J gene: TRBJ2-5
V gene: TRBV20-1
clone size: -
D gene: -

CDR3 protein: CSALTNFQDTEAFF
CDR3 DNA: TGCAGTGCTCTCACGAATTTCCAGGACACTGAAGCTTTCTTT
J gene: TRBJ1-1
V gene: TRBV20-1
clone size: once
D gene: -

CDR3 protein: CASNFYGGHNSPLHF
CDR3 DNA: TGTGCCAGCAACTTCTATGGGGGCCATAATTCACCCCTCCACTTT
J gene: TRBJ1-6
V gene: TRBV27
clone size: -
D gene: -

CDR3 protein: CASSLEANTDTQYF
CDR3 DNA: TGTGCCAGCAGCTTAGAAGCAAACACAGATACGCAGTATTTT
J gene: TRBJ2-3
V gene: TRBV13
clone size: -
D gene: -

CDR3 protein: CAWSEDTNEQFF
CDR3 DNA: TGTGCCTGGAGCGAGGACACCAATGAGCAGTTCTTC
J gene: TRBJ2-1
V gene: TRBV30
clone size: -
D gene: -

CDR3 protein: CASSQAGPDGYTF
CDR3 DNA: TGCGCCAGCAGCCAAGCCGGCCCCGATGGCTACACCTTC
J gene: TRBJ1-2
V gene: TRBV5-1
clone size: -
D gene: -

CDR3 protein: CSVHEGLAGKETQYF
CDR3 DNA: TGCAGCGTTCATGAGGGACTAGCGGGAAAAGAGACCCAGTACTTC
J gene: TRBJ2-5
V gene: TRBV29-1
clone size: once
D gene: TRBD2

CDR3 protein: CSASTGYGELFF
CDR3 DNA: TGCAGTGCCAGTACAGGTTACGGGGAGCTGTTTTTT
J gene: TRBJ2-2
V gene: TRBV20-1
clone size: -
D gene: -

CDR3 protein: CASTPGKGLPGYTF
CDR3 DNA: TGTGCCAGTACCCCCGGGAAGGGCTTACCTGGCTACACCTTC
J gene: TRBJ1-2
V gene: TRBV25-1
clone size: once
D gene: -

CDR3 protein: CASALRAQGETQYF
CDR3 DNA: TGTGCCAGCGCCCTCAGGGCACAGGGAGAGACCCAGTACTTC
J gene: TRBJ2-5
V gene: TRBV7-2
clone size: -
D gene: -

CDR3 protein: CSATRHTGELFF
CDR3 DNA: TGCAGCGCAACAAGGCACACCGGGGAGCTGTTTTTT
J gene: TRBJ2-2
V gene: TRBV29-1
clone size: -
D gene: -

CDR3 protein: CASGLLLDTQYF
CDR3 DNA: TGTGCTAGTGGTCTCCTGTTGGATACGCAGTATTTT
J gene: TRBJ2-3
V gene: TRBV12-5
clone size: -
D gene: -

CDR3 protein: CASSSAGTAHGYTF
CDR3 DNA: TGTGCCAGCAGCTCAGCAGGGACAGCACATGGCTACACCTTC
J gene: TRBJ1-2
V gene: TRBV7-9
clone size: -
D gene: TRBD1

CDR3 protein: CASSRTSGDNEQFF
CDR3 DNA: TGTGCCAGCAGCCGGACTAGCGGCGACAATGAGCAGTTCTTC
J gene: TRBJ2-1
V gene: TRBV5-4
clone size: once
D gene: TRBD2

CDR3 protein: CASSSAGQGADEQFF
CDR3 DNA: TGTGCCAGCAGCTCCGCGGGACAGGGGGCCGATGAGCAGTTCTTC
J gene: TRBJ2-1
V gene: TRBV7-3
clone size: -
D gene: TRBD1

CDR3 protein: CASSNEETQYF
CDR3 DNA: TGTGCCAGCAGCAACGAAGAGACCCAGTACTTC
J gene: TRBJ2-5
V gene: TRBV21-1
clone size: -
D gene: -

CDR3 protein: CASSLAASSTYNSPLHF
CDR3 DNA: TGTGCCAGCAGTTTGGCCGCGAGCAGCACCTATAATTCACCCCTCCACTTT
J gene: TRBJ1-6
V gene: TRBV27
clone size: -
D gene: -

CDR3 protein: CASRRGRNGAGELFF
CDR3 DNA: TGTGCCAGCAGAAGAGGAAGAAATGGCGCCGGGGAGCTGTTTTTT
J gene: TRBJ2-2
V gene: TRBV27
clone size: -
D gene: -

CDR3 protein: CASSDSGDEQYF
CDR3 DNA: TGTGCCAGCAGTGATTCAGGGGACGAGCAGTACTTC
J gene: TRBJ2-7
V gene: TRBV25-1
clone size: -
D gene: -

CDR3 protein: CASSLSLAGNEQFF
CDR3 DNA: TGCGCCAGCAGCTTAAGTCTAGCGGGTAATGAGCAGTTCTTC
J gene: TRBJ2-1
V gene: TRBV5-1
clone size: -
D gene: TRBD2

CDR3 protein: CASSSLASKQGHTDTQYF
CDR3 DNA: TGTGCCAGCAGCTCATTAGCCTCAAAACAGGGGCACACAGATACGCAGTATTTT
J gene: TRBJ2-3
V gene: TRBV7-9
clone size: -
D gene: TRBD1

CDR3 protein: CASRRNRWPGNIQYF
CDR3 DNA: TGTGCCAGCAGAAGGAACCGGTGGCCGGGAAACATTCAGTACTTC
J gene: TRBJ2-4
V gene: TRBV28
clone size: -
D gene: -

CDR3 protein: CAWFESLRGYTF
CDR3 DNA: TGTGCCTGGTTTGAATCCCTGAGGGGCTACACCTTC
J gene: TRBJ1-2
V gene: TRBV30
clone size: -
D gene: -

CDR3 protein: CASSRTGVNEKLFF
CDR3 DNA: TGTGCCAGCAGCCGGACAGGAGTTAATGAAAAACTGTTTTTT
J gene: TRBJ1-4
V gene: TRBV7-9
clone size: -
D gene: TRBD1

CDR3 protein: CASSYSRVRGYTF
CDR3 DNA: TGTGCCAGCAGTTACTCCAGAGTGAGGGGCTACACCTTC
J gene: TRBJ1-2
V gene: TRBV6-5
clone size: -
D gene: -

CDR3 protein: CSAEELDTYNEQFF
CDR3 DNA: TGCAGTGCCGAGGAACTAGATACCTACAATGAGCAGTTCTTC
J gene: TRBJ2-1
V gene: TRBV20-1
clone size: -
D gene: -

CDR3 protein: CSCSRGLQETQYF
CDR3 DNA: TGCAGCTGTAGCAGAGGACTCCAAGAGACCCAGTACTTC
J gene: TRBJ2-5
V gene: TRBV29-1
clone size: -
D gene: -

CDR3 protein: CASSLWERTDTQYF
CDR3 DNA: TGTGCCAGCAGTTTGTGGGAACGCACAGATACGCAGTATTTT
J gene: TRBJ2-3
V gene: TRBV12-3/TRBV12-4
clone size: -
D gene: -

CDR3 protein: CASSLDSPTGELFF
CDR3 DNA: TGCGCCAGCAGCTTGGACAGTCCCACCGGGGAGCTGTTTTTT
J gene: TRBJ2-2
V gene: TRBV5-1
clone size: -
D gene: -

CDR3 protein: CSVELGGAEAFF
CDR3 DNA: TGCAGCGTCGAACTGGGTGGGGCTGAAGCTTTCTTT
J gene: TRBJ1-1
V gene: TRBV29-1
clone size: -
D gene: -

CDR3 protein: CASSLGSHLPVQPQHF
CDR3 DNA: TGTGCCAGCAGTTTGGGGAGCCACCTTCCGGTGCAGCCCCAGCATTTT
J gene: TRBJ1-5
V gene: TRBV12-3/TRBV12-4
clone size: -
D gene: -

CDR3 protein: CASSPAGGRQPQHF
CDR3 DNA: TGTGCCAGCAGTCCTGCAGGGGGCAGGCAGCCCCAGCATTTT
J gene: TRBJ1-5
V gene: TRBV27
clone size: -
D gene: TRBD1

CDR3 protein: CASSPQGIPPTDTQYF
CDR3 DNA: TGTGCCAGCTCACCACAGGGGATCCCACCCACAGATACGCAGTATTTT
J gene: TRBJ2-3
V gene: TRBV18
clone size: -
D gene: -

CDR3 protein: CASSFRDLKGYSPLHF
CDR3 DNA: TGTGCCAGCAGCTTCCGGGACTTAAAGGGGTATTCACCCCTCCACTTT
J gene: TRBJ1-6
V gene: TRBV11-2
clone size: -
D gene: -

CDR3 protein: CASSNQVGQGRTDTQYF
CDR3 DNA: TGTGCCAGCAGCAACCAGGTGGGACAGGGAAGGACGGATACGCAGTATTTT
J gene: TRBJ2-3
V gene: TRBV21-1
clone size: -
D gene: -